This passage covers 5 T cell receptor beta chains from one sample sequenced in a study of T cell responses to AZD1222 COVID-19 vaccine. Assay used: immunoSEQ multiplex PCR; TCRdb lists only in-frame clones, some missing. The data show just under 75,000 clones, around 82% seen once. This material consisted of peripheral blood, taken 28 days after the second AZD1222 dose. The receptors stem from an adult who received the AZD1222 COVID-19 vaccine.

This clone was seen once. The chain is built from TRBV3-1 (or the pseudogene TRBV3-2) and TRBJ2-2; 9 bases align to TRBD2. J was trimmed by 6 bases and V by 1 base; bases with no gene match: 9. The germline V gene encodes CDR1 LGHDT and CDR2 YNNKEL (reference sequence). This CDR3 region has 17 residues. The DNA of the CDR3 is TGTGCCAGCAGCCAAGTTTTCGGCGGGGGGGCCGCCGGGGAGCTGTTTTTT. Translation gives CASSQVFGGGAAGELFF.

V usage is TRBV6-5 and J usage is TRBJ2-3; 8 bases line up with TRBD2. The V segment lost 3 bases and the J segment 2 bases; nucleotides outside the gene matches: 4. The CDR3 is made up of 15 amino acids. Looked up from germline, CDR1 is MNHEY and CDR2 is SVGAGI. The chain's CDR3 is CASSYSSGSTDTQYF. The CDR3 DNA follows: TGTGCCAGCAGTTATTCTAGCGGGTCCACAGATACGCAGTATTTT.

By its share, this clone is medium-sized (0.01 to 0.1%). The chain carries TRBV28 and TRBJ1-2; 9 bases agree with TRBD1. CDR1 MDHEN and CDR2 SYDVKM come from the germline V gene. The CDR3 contains 13 residues. With V trimmed by 3 bases and J by 10 bases, 6 bases remained unmatched. CDR3 amino acids: CASSFGDRESYTF. The CDR3 DNA follows: TGTGCCAGCAGTTTCGGGGACAGGGAATCCTACACCTTC.

The gene calls are TRBV5-1 and TRBJ2-2; D may be TRBD1 (5 bases). V lost 4 bases and J lost 5, with 12 bases in between. The CDR3 contains 14 residues. In germline, CDR1 is SGHRS, CDR2 YFSETQ. As DNA, the CDR3 is TGCGCCAGCAGCAGGGGCGGTGAGACCGGGGAGCTGTTTTTT. It specifies CASSRGGETGELFF.

The gene calls are TRBV7-9 and TRBJ1-2; D might be TRBD1 (5 bases). CDR1 is SEHNR and CDR2 is FQNEAQ in the germline V gene (reference sequence). The V end was cut by 1 base, the J end by 2 bases, with 11 bases between. The CDR3 is 15 residues long. In nucleotides, the CDR3 is TGTGCCAGCAGCTTAGTCCTCGAGGGGAACTATGGCTACACCTTC. Residues: CASSLVLEGNYGYTF.